A single sample is the source of the 19 T cell receptor beta chains below, sequenced in a study of shared clonotypes between healthy human individuals. Assay used: immunoSEQ multiplex PCR; TCRdb lists only in-frame clones, some missing. The data contain hundreds of thousands of clones, 95% to 98% of them singletons. The naive CD8 fraction comprised CD45RO-negative cells positively selected for CCR7 and excluded terminally differentiated effector memory CD45RA+ cells. Sequenced: naive CD8+ T cells sorted from blood. The receptor source for this set is a man aged 25 to 45 in good health.

The chain employs TRBV13 and TRBJ2-3; TRBD2 aligns across 10 bases. The CDR3 extends over 18 amino acids. The germline gives CDR1 PRHDT, CDR2 FYEKMQ (reference sequence). V dropped 5 bases and J dropped 5; count of bases not matched to a gene: 16. CDR3 in DNA: TGTGCCAGCAGCCCCTTCAGGGCTAGCGGGAGACTAGTAGATACGCAGTATTTT. Its translation: CASSPFRASGRLVDTQYF.

This clone occurred once. The chain carries TRBV7-6 and TRBJ2-5; D is perhaps TRBD1 (5 bases). In germline, CDR1 is SGHVS, CDR2 FNYEAQ. The V end lost 6 bases, the J end lost 6 bases, and 11 bases lay between the germline ends. This CDR3 contains 12 residues. The CDR3 region is CASSPRDKTQYF. Here the CDR3 DNA reads TGTGCCAGCAGTCCCAGGGATAAGACCCAGTACTTC.

The chain joins TRBV28 to TRBJ2-7, with 9 bases aligning to TRBD1. This CDR3 region has 15 residues. The germline gives CDR1 MDHEN, CDR2 SYDVKM. V lost 6 bases and J lost 5; bases outside the gene matches: 11. The chain's CDR3 is CASRPPGTGIHEQYF. The CDR3 DNA reads TGTGCCAGCAGACCTCCCGGGACAGGGATCCACGAGCAGTACTTC.

This chain links TRBV19 with TRBJ1-1, with a possible D match to TRBD1 (5 bases). The CDR3 is 13 residues long. V dropped 8 bases and J dropped 1 base, with 11 bases sitting between them. The germline V gene has CDR1 LNHDA and CDR2 SQIVND (reference sequence). The CDR3 loop is CASDGGWNTEAFF. CDR3 nucleotide sequence: TGTGCCAGTGATGGGGGTTGGAACACTGAAGCTTTCTTT.

The rearrangement links TRBV29-1 to TRBJ2-1; 11 nucleotides agree with TRBD2. V lost 1 base to trimming and J lost 5 bases; unmatched junction nucleotides: 1. CDR1 and CDR2 (germline): SQVTM, ANQGSEA. This CDR3 is built from 14 residues. CDR3 sequence: CSVEGSGRDNEQFF. The CDR3 nucleotides read TGCAGCGTTGAAGGTAGCGGGAGGGACAATGAGCAGTTCTTC.

The chain links TRBV10-1 to TRBJ2-3; perhaps TRBD1 as D (5 bases). The CDR3 covers 14 residues. From germline, CDR1 is WNHNN and CDR2 SYGVQD (reference sequence). V was clipped by 5 bases and J by 4 bases, with 13 bases between them. The CDR3 region is CASSPTRVADTQYF. The CDR3 region has the DNA TGCGCCAGCAGTCCCACCAGGGTTGCAGATACGCAGTATTTT.

The chain carries TRBV18 and TRBJ2-5; 11 bases line up with TRBD2. Germline V lookup: CDR1 KGHSH, CDR2 LQKENI. This CDR3 has 15 residues. V lost 3 bases, J lost 5 bases, and 5 bases stayed unmatched. The CDR3 DNA follows: TGTGCCAGCTCACCTGTAGCGGGAGGGCCTGAGACCCAGTACTTC. Translated: CASSPVAGGPETQYF. Filled out from reference TRBV18 and TRBJ2-5, the complete variable domain reads NAGVMQNPRHLVRRRGQEARLRCSPMKGHSHVYWYRQLPEEGLKFMVYLQKENIIDESGMPKERFSAEFPKEGPSILRIQQVVRGDSAAYFCASSPVAGGPETQYFGPGTRLLVL.

The chain links TRBV7-9 to TRBJ2-7; D might be TRBD1 (6 bases). Germline V gene lookup returns CDR1 SEHNR and CDR2 FQNEAQ (reference sequence). The ends were cut back, 6 bases at V and 3 bases at J, with 15 bases in the middle. The CDR3 is 14 amino acids. Written as DNA, the CDR3 is TGTGCCAGCAGTCCTCAAACAGGGAACTACGAGCAGTACTTC. Translation gives CASSPQTGNYEQYF. Variable domain in full (rest from reference TRBV7-9 and TRBJ2-7): DTGVSQNPRHKITKRGQNVTFRCDPISEHNRLYWYRQTLGQGPEFLTYFQNEAQLEKSRLLSDRFSAERPKGSFSTLEIQRTEQGDSAMYLCASSPQTGNYEQYFGPGTRLTVT.

V and J are TRBV6-1 and TRBJ2-7; D is possibly TRBD1 (6 bases). The ends were cut back, 3 bases at V and 5 bases at J, with 17 bases in the middle. CDR3 size: 15 residues. Germline lookup yields CDR1 MNHNS and CDR2 SASEGT. CDR3 DNA sequence: TGTGCCAGCAGTGACCCGCCTGGGGGCTGGGACGAGCAGTACTTC. This gives the protein CASSDPPGGWDEQYF.

The rearrangement uses TRBV7-6 and TRBJ2-5, with 14 bases aligning to TRBD2. CDR3 size: 22 residues. V shed 7 bases, J shed 3 bases, and the junction held 25 bases outside the gene matches. From germline, CDR1 is SGHVS and CDR2 FNYEAQ. The CDR3 coding sequence is TGTGCCAGCACCACTTGGATGCAGGGGACTAGCGGGGGACCCACCCAAAAAGAGACCCAGTACTTC. Its protein is CASTTWMQGTSGGPTQKETQYF. Variable domain in full (rest from reference TRBV7-6 and TRBJ2-5): GAGVSQSPRYKVTKRGQDVALRCDPISGHVSLYWYRQALGQGPEFLTYFNYEAQQDKSGLPNDRFSAERPEGSISTLTIQRTEQRDSAMYRCASTTWMQGTSGGPTQKETQYFGPGTRLLVL.

This chain joins TRBV9 and TRBJ2-2, with 7 bases lining up with TRBD1. This CDR3 contains 16 residues. V was clipped by 4 bases and J by 2 bases; unmatched bases: 8. Germline assignment: CDR1 SGDLS and CDR2 YYNGEE. CDR3 sequence (DNA): TGTGCCAGCAGCCACGGGGACAGCCCAAACACCGGGGAGCTGTTTTTT. Protein: CASSHGDSPNTGELFF.

The chain couples TRBV4-1 to TRBJ2-1; TRBD2 might be the D (6 bases). CDR1 is MGHRA, CDR2 YSYEKL, per germline. V lost 0 bases and J lost 7, with 13 bases in between. The CDR3 consists of 15 residues. CDR3 sequence (DNA): TGCGCCAGCAGCCAAGAAGTGCGGGATCTAAATGAGCAGTTCTTC. It yields the protein CASSQEVRDLNEQFF.

The chain is built from TRBV6-6 and TRBJ2-7; D possibly corresponds to TRBD2 (6 bases). This CDR3 has 13 amino acids. Germline V gives CDR1 MNHNY, CDR2 SVGAGI (reference sequence). Trimming left V 5 bases short and J 0 bases short, with 8 bases between. The CDR3 nucleotides read TGTGCCAGCAGTCCGACTAGCTCCTACGAGCAGTACTTC. Residues: CASSPTSSYEQYF.

The chain links TRBV7-9 to TRBJ2-1; D is unresolved. Trimming stripped 0 bases from V and 4 bases from J, with 19 bases between. Per the germline V gene, CDR1 is SEHNR and CDR2 is FQNEAQ (reference sequence). This CDR3 has 18 residues. The CDR3 DNA reads as TGTGCCAGCAGCTTAGCGGCCGATGTGGGGTTTGTTTACAATGAGCAGTTCTTC. Its translation: CASSLAADVGFVYNEQFF.

The chain links TRBV10-1 to TRBJ2-1; TRBD1 agrees at 7 bases. This CDR3 comprises 16 residues. Per the germline V gene, CDR1 is WNHNN and CDR2 is SYGVQD (reference sequence). The trim removed 7 bases at V and 9 bases at J, leaving 18 bases unmatched. The CDR3 protein is CASNISRLKTGLEQFF. CDR3 coding DNA: TGCGCCAGCAACATCTCCCGCCTGAAGACAGGGCTTGAGCAGTTCTTC.

The rearrangement uses TRBV5-5 and TRBJ2-5; D is perhaps TRBD1 (6 bases). There are 14 residues in the CDR3. Germline assignment: CDR1 SGHKS and CDR2 YYEKEE (reference sequence). Trimming left V 0 bases short and J 3 bases short, with 9 bases between. CDR3 sequence: CASSLGAGEETQYF. The CDR3, as DNA: TGTGCCAGCAGCTTGGGGGCAGGGGAAGAGACCCAGTACTTC.

The DNA for the CDR3 is TGTGCCAGCAGCGAACCGGGACTAGCGAACGAGACCCAGTACTTC. Translation gives CASSEPGLANETQYF. The chain has TRBV7-9 and TRBJ2-5; 10 nucleotides agree with TRBD2. Trimming took 5 bases from V and 5 from J; bases not matched to a gene: 8. The CDR3 is 15 amino acids. Germline CDR1 and CDR2: SEHNR and FQNEAQ (reference sequence).

As concerns this clone: The same CDR3 is also encoded by other DNA sequences in this sample. CDR3 DNA sequence: TGTGCCAGCAGCTTTGGGACAGATACGCAGTATTTT. Translating it yields CASSFGTDTQYF. The chain uses TRBV7-9 and TRBJ2-3; D gene unclear. Per the germline V gene, CDR1 is SEHNR and CDR2 is FQNEAQ (reference sequence). V lost 3 bases and J lost 3, with 4 bases in between. The length of the CDR3 is 12 residues.

This CDR3 reads CASSHSSSYEQYF. The CDR3 bases are TGCGCCAGCAGTCACAGTTCCTCCTACGAGCAGTACTTC. This chain connects TRBV5-1 to TRBJ2-7; D not resolved. The CDR3 length is 13 residues. Germline V gene sequence: CDR1 SGHRS, CDR2 YFSETQ. Trimming left V 5 bases short and J 0 bases short, with 9 bases between.